These 10 T cell receptor beta chains were all obtained from the same sample, sequenced in a study of identical twins. TCRdb fed the 5' RACE reads into MiXCR, producing one record per CDR3 protein. The sample holds 280,000 or so distinct CDR3 sequences, about 8.1% seen once. The same sample was also studied in work on yellow fever vaccine responses in identical twins.

The sequenced sample was memory (CD45RO+) T cells sorted from blood. Every receptor here comes from a young woman in good health.

A few counts support this clonotype. The V and J genes are TRBV7-8 and TRBJ2-1, with TRBD2 matching 7 bases. Per germline, CDR1 SGHVS and CDR2 FQNEAQ. The CDR3 is 16 residues long. The V segment lost 0 bases and the J segment 7 bases; nucleotides outside the gene matches: 9. The CDR3 DNA is TGTGCCAGCAGCTTAGCCGGCGGGGGTTACATGAATGAGCAGTTCTTC. This sequence encodes CASSLAGGGYMNEQFF.

The gene calls are TRBV10-1 and TRBJ2-1; 9 bases are a match to TRBD2. With 6 bases clipped from V and 4 bases from J, the junction kept 7 bases outside the gene matches. Germline loops: CDR1 WNHNN, CDR2 SYGVQD (reference sequence). The CDR3 length is 15 residues. The CDR3, as DNA: TGCGCCAGCAGCCCCGGGACTAGCCCTTACAATGAGCAGTTCTTC. It is translated as CASSPGTSPYNEQFF.

This clonotype was recorded many times. J is TRBJ1-1 and V is TRBV5-1; TRBD1 is a possible D gene (6 bases). CDR3 length equals 15 residues. Germline V lookup: CDR1 SGHRS, CDR2 YFSETQ. V was trimmed by 2 bases and J by 0 bases, leaving 11 bases between them. Here the CDR3 reads CASSFRQALNTEAFF. The CDR3 bases are TGCGCCAGCAGCTTTAGACAGGCCCTGAACACTGAAGCTTTCTTT.

The table lists this clonotype with many counts. The chain links TRBV28 to TRBJ1-2; no clear D. V lost 6 bases to trimming and J lost 7 bases, with 12 bases between them. This CDR3 contains 12 residues. Germline-derived CDR1 and CDR2 are MDHEN and SYDVKM. CDR3 residues: CASSSGTVGYTF. The CDR3 DNA follows: TGTGCCAGCAGCTCGGGAACCGTTGGCTACACCTTC.

In this sample, this clonotype turned up many times. The V and J genes are TRBV11-2 and TRBJ2-1; no clear D. The length of the CDR3 is 13 residues. With 2 bases removed from V and 5 bases from J, the gap between germline ends came to 7 bases. Germline V gene sequence: CDR1 SGHAT, CDR2 FQNNGV. The CDR3 nucleotides read TGTGCCAGCAGCTTACTTGCAGACAATGAGCAGTTCTTC. Translated: CASSLLADNEQFF.

This clonotype was seen many times. V is TRBV24-1 and J is TRBJ2-3; 11 bases are a match to TRBD2. Germline CDR1 is KGHDR and CDR2 is SFDVKD. The V gene end was trimmed by 8 bases and the J gene end by 4 bases; junction bases not matched to a gene: 10. The CDR3 covers 16 residues. As DNA, the CDR3 is TGTGCCACCAAGCCGGGTCTAGCGGGGGGCCCAGATACGCAGTATTTT. Amino acid sequence: CATKPGLAGGPDTQYF.

This chain uses TRBV6-1 with TRBJ2-6, with TRBD2 as a possible D gene (5 bases). The CDR3 has 17 amino acids. CDR1 and CDR2 from the germline V gene are MNHNS and SASEGT. V was shortened by 4 bases and J by 0 bases, with 13 bases between the two germline ends. CDR3: CASSGRTGSSGANVLTF. CDR3 in DNA: TGTGCCAGCAGTGGGAGGACGGGAAGCTCTGGGGCCAACGTCCTGACTTTC.

This clonotype was counted at least ten times. For the CDR3, the DNA is TGCGCCAGCAGCAGGGACACTTTTCCAGATACGCAGTATTTT. Translated, it gives CASSRDTFPDTQYF. The chain links TRBV5-1 to TRBJ2-3; tentatively, D is TRBD1 (6 bases). The germline V gene has CDR1 SGHRS and CDR2 YFSETQ. The CDR3 consists of 14 residues. V lost 4 bases to trimming and J lost 4 bases, with 13 bases between them.

This clonotype was found many times. The chain couples TRBV12-3 or TRBV12-4 to TRBJ2-1; 8 nucleotides match TRBD2. The CDR3 totals 16 residues. Trimming cost V 2 bases and J 2 bases; bases outside gene matches: 5. The CDR3 is CASSLFGGLAYNEQFF. The CDR3, as DNA: TGTGCCAGCAGTTTATTTGGGGGACTAGCCTACAATGAGCAGTTCTTC.

J is TRBJ2-1 and V is TRBV27; 9 bases are a match to TRBD2. Trimming cost V 1 base and J 8 bases; bases outside gene matches: 12. CDR3 size: 17 residues. The germline V gene encodes CDR1 MNHEY and CDR2 SMNVEV (reference sequence). The CDR3 coding sequence is TGTGCCAGCAGTTTATTAGGGCTAGCGGGGATCAGGGATGAGCAGTTCTTC. It encodes CASSLLGLAGIRDEQFF.